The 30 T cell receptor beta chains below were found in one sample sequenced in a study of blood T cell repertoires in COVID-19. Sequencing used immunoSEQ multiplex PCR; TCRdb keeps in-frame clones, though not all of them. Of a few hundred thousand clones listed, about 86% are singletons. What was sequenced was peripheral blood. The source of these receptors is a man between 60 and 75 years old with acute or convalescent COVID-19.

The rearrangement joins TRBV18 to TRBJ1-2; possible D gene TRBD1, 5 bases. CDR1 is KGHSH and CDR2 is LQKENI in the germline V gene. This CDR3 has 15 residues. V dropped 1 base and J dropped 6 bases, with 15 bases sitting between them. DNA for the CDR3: TGTGCCAGCTCACCACTCCCTGAAGGGGTGGATGGCTACACCTTC. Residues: CASSPLPEGVDGYTF.

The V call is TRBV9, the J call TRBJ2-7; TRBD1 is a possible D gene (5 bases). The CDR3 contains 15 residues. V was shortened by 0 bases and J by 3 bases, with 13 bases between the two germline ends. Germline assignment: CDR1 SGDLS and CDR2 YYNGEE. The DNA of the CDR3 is TGTGCCAGCAGCGTAGGAGCCAACACAGGCTACGAGCAGTACTTC. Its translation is CASSVGANTGYEQYF.

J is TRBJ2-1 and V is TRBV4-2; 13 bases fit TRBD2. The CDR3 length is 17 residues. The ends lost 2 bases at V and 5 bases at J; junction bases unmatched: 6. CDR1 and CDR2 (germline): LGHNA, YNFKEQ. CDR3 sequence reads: CASSQFSGTSGDNEQFF. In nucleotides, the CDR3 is TGTGCCAGCAGCCAATTTTCCGGGACTAGCGGGGACAATGAGCAGTTCTTC.

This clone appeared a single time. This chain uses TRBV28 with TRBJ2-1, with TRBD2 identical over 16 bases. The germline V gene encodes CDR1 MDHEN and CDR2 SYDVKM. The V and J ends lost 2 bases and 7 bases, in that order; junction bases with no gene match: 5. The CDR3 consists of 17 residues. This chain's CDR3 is CASSLGTSGGARNEQFF. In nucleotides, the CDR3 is TGTGCCAGCAGTTTAGGGACTAGCGGGGGGGCTCGGAATGAGCAGTTCTTC.

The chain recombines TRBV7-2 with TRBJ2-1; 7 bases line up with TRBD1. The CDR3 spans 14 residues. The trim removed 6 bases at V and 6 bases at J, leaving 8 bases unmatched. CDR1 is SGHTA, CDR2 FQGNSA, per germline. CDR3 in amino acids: CASRSTGMLNEQFF. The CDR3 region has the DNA TGTGCCAGCAGATCGACAGGGATGCTCAATGAGCAGTTCTTC.

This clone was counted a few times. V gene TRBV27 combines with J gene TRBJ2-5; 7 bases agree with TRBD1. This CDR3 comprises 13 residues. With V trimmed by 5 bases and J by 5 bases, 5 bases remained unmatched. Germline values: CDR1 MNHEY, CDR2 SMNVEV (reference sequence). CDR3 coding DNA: TGTGCCAGCAGTGCACAGGGGCGGGAGACCCAGTACTTC. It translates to CASSAQGRETQYF.

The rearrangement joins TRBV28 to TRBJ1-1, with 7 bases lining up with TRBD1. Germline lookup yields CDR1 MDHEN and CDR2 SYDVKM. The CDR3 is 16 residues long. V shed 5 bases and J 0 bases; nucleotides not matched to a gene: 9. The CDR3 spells CASSLQAGTVNTEAFF. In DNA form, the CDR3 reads TGTGCCAGCAGTCTCCAAGCCGGGACAGTGAACACTGAAGCTTTCTTT. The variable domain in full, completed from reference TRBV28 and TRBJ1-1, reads DVKVTQSSRYLVKRTGEKVFLECVQDMDHENMFWYRQDPGLGLRLIYFSYDVKMKEKGDIPEGYSVSREKKERFSLILESASTNQTSMYLCASSLQAGTVNTEAFFGQGTRLTVV.

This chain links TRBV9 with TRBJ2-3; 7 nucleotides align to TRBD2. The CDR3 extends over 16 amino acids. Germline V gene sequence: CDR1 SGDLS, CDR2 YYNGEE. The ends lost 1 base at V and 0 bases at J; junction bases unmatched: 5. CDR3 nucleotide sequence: TGTGCCAGCAGCGTACAGCCAGCGGGGAGCACAGATACGCAGTATTTT. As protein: CASSVQPAGSTDTQYF. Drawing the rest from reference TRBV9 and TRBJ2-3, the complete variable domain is DSGVTQTPKHLITATGQRVTLRCSPRSGDLSVYWYQQSLDQGLQFLIQYYNGEERAKGNILERFSAQQFPDLHSELNLSSLELGDSALYFCASSVQPAGSTDTQYFGPGTRLTVL.

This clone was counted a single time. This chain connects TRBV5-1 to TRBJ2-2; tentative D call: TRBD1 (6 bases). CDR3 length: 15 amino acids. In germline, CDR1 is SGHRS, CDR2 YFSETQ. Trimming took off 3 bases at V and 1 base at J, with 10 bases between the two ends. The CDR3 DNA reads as TGCGCCAGCAGCTCACAGGGTCGGAACACCGGGGAGCTGTTTTTT. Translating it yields CASSSQGRNTGELFF.

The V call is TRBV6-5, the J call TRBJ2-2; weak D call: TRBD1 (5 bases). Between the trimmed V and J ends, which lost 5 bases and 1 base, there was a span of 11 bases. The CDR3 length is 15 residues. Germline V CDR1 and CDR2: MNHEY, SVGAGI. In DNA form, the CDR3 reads TGTGCCAGCAGTCTACAGGCACGGAACACCGGGGAGCTGTTTTTT. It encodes CASSLQARNTGELFF.

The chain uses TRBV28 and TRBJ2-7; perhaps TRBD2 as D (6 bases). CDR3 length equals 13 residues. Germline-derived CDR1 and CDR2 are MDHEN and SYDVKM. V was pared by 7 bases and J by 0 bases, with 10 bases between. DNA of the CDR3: TGTGCCAGCACCCCCGGGGGCTCCTACGAGCAGTACTTC. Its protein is CASTPGGSYEQYF. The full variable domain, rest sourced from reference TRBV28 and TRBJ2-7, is DVKVTQSSRYLVKRTGEKVFLECVQDMDHENMFWYRQDPGLGLRLIYFSYDVKMKEKGDIPEGYSVSREKKERFSLILESASTNQTSMYLCASTPGGSYEQYFGPGTRLTVT.

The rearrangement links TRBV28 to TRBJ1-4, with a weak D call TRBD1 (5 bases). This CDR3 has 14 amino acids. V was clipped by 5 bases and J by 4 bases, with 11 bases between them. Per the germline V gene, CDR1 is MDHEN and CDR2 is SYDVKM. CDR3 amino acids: CASSRQGYNEKLFF. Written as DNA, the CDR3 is TGTGCCAGCAGTCGTCAGGGATATAATGAAAAACTGTTTTTT.

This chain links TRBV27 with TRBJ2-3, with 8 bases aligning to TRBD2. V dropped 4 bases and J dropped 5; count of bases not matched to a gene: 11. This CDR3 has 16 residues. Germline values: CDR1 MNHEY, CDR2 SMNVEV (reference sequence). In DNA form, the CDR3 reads TGTGCCAGCAGTTCCCCCGCGGGAGGATTGGGAGATACGCAGTATTTT. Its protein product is CASSSPAGGLGDTQYF.

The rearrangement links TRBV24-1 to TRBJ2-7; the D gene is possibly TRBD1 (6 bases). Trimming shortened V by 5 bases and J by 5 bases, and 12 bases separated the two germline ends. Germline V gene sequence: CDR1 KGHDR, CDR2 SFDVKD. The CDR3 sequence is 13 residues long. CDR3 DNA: TGTGCCACCAGTGCGCAGGGGACCCACGAGCAGTACTTC. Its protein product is CATSAQGTHEQYF.

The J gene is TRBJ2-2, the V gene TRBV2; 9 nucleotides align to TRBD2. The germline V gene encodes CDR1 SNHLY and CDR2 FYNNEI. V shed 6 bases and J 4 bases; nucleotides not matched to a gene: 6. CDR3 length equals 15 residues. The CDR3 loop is CASSQRAGGTGELFF. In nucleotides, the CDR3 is TGTGCCAGCAGCCAACGAGCGGGAGGCACCGGGGAGCTGTTTTTT. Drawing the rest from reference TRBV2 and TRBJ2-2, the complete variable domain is EPEVTQTPSHQVTQMGQEVILRCVPISNHLYFYWYRQILGQKVEFLVSFYNNEISEKSEIFDDQFSVERPDGSNFTLKIRSTKLEDSAMYFCASSQRAGGTGELFFGEGSRLTVL.

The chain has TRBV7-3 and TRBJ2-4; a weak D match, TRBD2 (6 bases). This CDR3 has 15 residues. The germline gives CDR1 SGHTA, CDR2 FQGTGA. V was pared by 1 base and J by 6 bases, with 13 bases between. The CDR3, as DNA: TGTGCCAGCAGCTTAAACCCCGGGGGTGGAAACATTCAGTACTTC. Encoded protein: CASSLNPGGGNIQYF.

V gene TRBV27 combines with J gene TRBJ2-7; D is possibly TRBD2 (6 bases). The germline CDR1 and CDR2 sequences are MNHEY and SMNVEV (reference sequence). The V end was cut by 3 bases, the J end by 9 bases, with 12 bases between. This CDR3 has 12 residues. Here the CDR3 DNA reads TGTGCCAGCAGTTTGGGACGGGGGACGCAGTACTTC. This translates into CASSLGRGTQYF.

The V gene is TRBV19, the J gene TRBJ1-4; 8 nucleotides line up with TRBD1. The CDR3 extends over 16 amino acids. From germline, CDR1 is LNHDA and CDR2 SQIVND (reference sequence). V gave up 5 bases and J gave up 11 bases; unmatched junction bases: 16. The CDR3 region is CASSGPSGGYLWKLFF. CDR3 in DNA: TGTGCCAGTAGTGGACCTTCAGGGGGCTACCTTTGGAAACTGTTTTTT. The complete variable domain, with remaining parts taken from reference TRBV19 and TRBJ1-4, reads DGGITQSPKYLFRKEGQNVTLSCEQNLNHDAMYWYRQDPGQGLRLIYYSQIVNDFQKGDIAEGYSVSREKKESFPLTVTSAQKNPTAFYLCASSGPSGGYLWKLFFGSGTQLSVL.

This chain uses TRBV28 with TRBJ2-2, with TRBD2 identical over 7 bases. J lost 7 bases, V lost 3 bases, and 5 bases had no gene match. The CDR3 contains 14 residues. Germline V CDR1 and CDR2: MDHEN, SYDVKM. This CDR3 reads CASSFERDFGELFF. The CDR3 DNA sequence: TGTGCCAGCAGTTTTGAGCGGGACTTCGGGGAGCTGTTTTTT. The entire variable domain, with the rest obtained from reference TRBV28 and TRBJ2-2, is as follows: DVKVTQSSRYLVKRTGEKVFLECVQDMDHENMFWYRQDPGLGLRLIYFSYDVKMKEKGDIPEGYSVSREKKERFSLILESASTNQTSMYLCASSFERDFGELFFGEGSRLTVL.

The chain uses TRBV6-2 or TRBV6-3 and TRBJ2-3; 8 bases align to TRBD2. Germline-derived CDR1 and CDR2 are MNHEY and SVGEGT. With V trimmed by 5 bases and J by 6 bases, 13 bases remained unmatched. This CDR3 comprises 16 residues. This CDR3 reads CASSPRGLVRVDTQYF. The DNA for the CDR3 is TGTGCCAGCAGTCCCCGGGGACTAGTTCGGGTGGATACGCAGTATTTT.

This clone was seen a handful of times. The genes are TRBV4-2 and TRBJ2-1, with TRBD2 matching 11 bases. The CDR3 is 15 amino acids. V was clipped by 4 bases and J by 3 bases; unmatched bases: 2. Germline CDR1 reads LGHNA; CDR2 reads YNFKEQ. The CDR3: CASSPGLADYNEQFF. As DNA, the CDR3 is TGTGCCAGCAGCCCGGGACTAGCGGACTACAATGAGCAGTTCTTC.

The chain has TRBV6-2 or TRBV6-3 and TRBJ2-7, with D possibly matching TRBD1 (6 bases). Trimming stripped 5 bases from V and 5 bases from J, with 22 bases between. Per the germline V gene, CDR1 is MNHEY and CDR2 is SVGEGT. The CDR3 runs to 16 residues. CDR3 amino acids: CASSPSGTPSFHEQYF. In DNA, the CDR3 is TGTGCCAGCAGTCCCTCCGGGACACCAAGTTTCCACGAGCAGTACTTC.

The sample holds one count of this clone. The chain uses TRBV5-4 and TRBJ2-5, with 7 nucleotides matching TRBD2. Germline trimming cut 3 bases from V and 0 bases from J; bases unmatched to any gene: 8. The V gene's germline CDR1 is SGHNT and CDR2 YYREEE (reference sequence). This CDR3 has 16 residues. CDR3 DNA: TGTGCCAGCAGCTCAGGCTACGCGGGAGACCAAGAGACCCAGTACTTC. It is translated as CASSSGYAGDQETQYF.

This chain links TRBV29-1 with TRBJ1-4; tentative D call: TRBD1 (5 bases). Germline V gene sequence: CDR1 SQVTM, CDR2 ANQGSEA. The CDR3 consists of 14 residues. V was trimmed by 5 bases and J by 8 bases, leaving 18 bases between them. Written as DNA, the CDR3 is TGCAGCGTTTCTGATAGGGAAAACAGGGAAAAACTGTTTTTT. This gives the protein CSVSDRENREKLFF.

The CDR3 DNA sequence: TGTGCCAGCACCCCGGTGCGTGGGGGGGCCTACGAGCAGTACTTC. As protein: CASTPVRGGAYEQYF. The genes are TRBV28 and TRBJ2-7, with 7 bases lining up with TRBD2. The germline V gene encodes CDR1 MDHEN and CDR2 SYDVKM. V lost 7 bases and J lost 2; bases outside the gene matches: 11. This CDR3 spans 15 amino acids.

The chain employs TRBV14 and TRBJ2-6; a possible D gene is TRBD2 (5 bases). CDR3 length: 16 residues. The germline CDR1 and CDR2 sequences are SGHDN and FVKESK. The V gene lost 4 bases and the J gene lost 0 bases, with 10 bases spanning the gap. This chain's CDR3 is CASSPRESSGANVLTF. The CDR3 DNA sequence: TGTGCCAGCAGCCCCCGGGAATCCTCTGGGGCCAACGTCCTGACTTTC.

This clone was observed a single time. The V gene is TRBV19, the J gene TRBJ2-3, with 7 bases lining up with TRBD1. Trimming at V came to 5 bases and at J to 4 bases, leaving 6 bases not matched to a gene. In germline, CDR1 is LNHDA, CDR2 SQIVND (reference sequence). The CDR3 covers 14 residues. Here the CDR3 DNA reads TGTGCCAGTAGTCGGGACAGAAAGGCAGATACGCAGTATTTT. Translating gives CASSRDRKADTQYF.

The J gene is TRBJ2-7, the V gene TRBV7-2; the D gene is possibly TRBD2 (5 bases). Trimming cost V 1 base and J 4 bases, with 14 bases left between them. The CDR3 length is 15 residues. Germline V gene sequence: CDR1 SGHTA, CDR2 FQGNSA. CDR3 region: CASSLGRLLGYEQYF. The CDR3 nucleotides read TGTGCCAGCAGCTTAGGGAGGCTTTTGGGATACGAGCAGTACTTC.

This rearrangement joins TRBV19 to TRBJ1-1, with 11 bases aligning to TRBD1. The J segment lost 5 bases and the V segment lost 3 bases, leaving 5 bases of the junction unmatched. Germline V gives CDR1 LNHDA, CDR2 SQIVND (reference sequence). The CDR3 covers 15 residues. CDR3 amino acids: CASSMDRGHGTEAFF. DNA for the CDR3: TGTGCCAGTAGTATGGACAGGGGGCATGGGACTGAAGCTTTCTTT. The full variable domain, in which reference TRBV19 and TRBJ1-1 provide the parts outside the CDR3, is DGGITQSPKYLFRKEGQNVTLSCEQNLNHDAMYWYRQDPGQGLRLIYYSQIVNDFQKGDIAEGYSVSREKKESFPLTVTSAQKNPTAFYLCASSMDRGHGTEAFFGQGTRLTVV.

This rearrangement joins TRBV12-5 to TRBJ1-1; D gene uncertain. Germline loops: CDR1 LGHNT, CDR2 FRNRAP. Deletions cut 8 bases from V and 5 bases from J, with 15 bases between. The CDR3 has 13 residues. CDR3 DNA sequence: TGTGCTAGTAGCCTAGACGTAGCGACTGAAGCTTTCTTT. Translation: CASSLDVATEAFF.